Presented here are 18 T cell receptor beta chains from one specimen sequenced in a study of beta chain features in type 1 diabetes (dated by TCRdb to the late 2010s). Study-wide findings and limitations: A moderate but significant shortening of TCRB CDR3 length was observed in type 1 diabetes patients in all four CD4+ subsets.

The library relied on the immunoSEQ multiplex PCR assay. The entire isolated RNA was reverse transcribed using the High Capacity cDNA Reverse Transcription Kit, and thus expressed TCRB transcripts were sequenced. The immuneACCESS repertoire file appears here via TCRdb, limited to in-frame rearrangements. These files lack a portion of the clones; in checked studies, under half of the deficit traces to unresolved V genes, and the cause of the others is not known. The sample yields 250,000 to 300,000 clones; around 25% were counted once. About 0.011% of the sample is in the top ten clones. No antigen has been assigned to these receptors. Sequenced material: naive CD4+ T cells from blood. The label giving this sample's cell subset or site can be read as: true naive CD4+ T cells. These receptors were collected from a woman aged 30 to 39 with type 1 diabetes.

V is TRBV6-1 and J is TRBJ1-1, with 7 bases lining up with TRBD1. Losses at the gene ends were 6 bases for V and 8 bases for J; bases not matched to a gene: 3. This CDR3 spans 11 amino acids. CDR1 is MNHNS and CDR2 is SASEGT in the germline V gene. The CDR3 reads CASSLTGEAFF. Written as DNA, the CDR3 is TGTGCCAGCAGCCTGACAGGGGAAGCTTTCTTT.

CDR3 sequence: CASTEGPSGTFYEQYF. Here the CDR3 DNA reads TGTGCCAGCACCGAAGGCCCTAGCGGGACCTTCTACGAGCAGTACTTC. The chain has TRBV7-8 and TRBJ2-7; TRBD2 matches at 9 bases. The length of the CDR3 is 16 residues. Germline values: CDR1 SGHVS, CDR2 FQNEAQ. The junction had 13 bases not matched to a gene; V was cut back by 7 bases and J by 3 bases.

The CDR3 region is CASNPDRGNTEAFF. CDR3 DNA: TGTGCCAGTAACCCGGACAGGGGGAACACTGAAGCTTTCTTT. This chain links TRBV19 with TRBJ1-1; TRBD1 aligns across 9 bases. V lost 7 bases, J lost 1 base, and 4 bases stayed unmatched. The CDR3 consists of 14 residues. Per the germline V gene, CDR1 is LNHDA and CDR2 is SQIVND (reference sequence).

The chain uses TRBV20-1 and TRBJ1-1; 7 nucleotides match TRBD1. The length of the CDR3 is 11 residues. Per germline, CDR1 DFQATT and CDR2 SNEGSKA (reference sequence). Losses at the gene ends were 6 bases for V and 6 bases for J; bases not matched to a gene: 4. CDR3 sequence (DNA): TGCAGTGCGGGGCAGGGGGCTGAAGCTTTCTTT. Amino acids: CSAGQGAEAFF.

The chain couples TRBV4-1 to TRBJ2-1, with 7 bases matching TRBD2. With 1 base clipped from V and 9 bases from J, the junction kept 9 bases outside the gene matches. Germline V lookup: CDR1 MGHRA, CDR2 YSYEKL. The CDR3 runs 15 residues. CDR3 loop: CASSQAPLASTEQFF. The CDR3 DNA follows: TGCGCCAGCAGCCAAGCCCCACTAGCGAGTACTGAGCAGTTCTTC.

The chain is built from TRBV7-2 and TRBJ2-5; 8 bases are shared with TRBD2. This CDR3 spans 15 amino acids. V was clipped by 1 base and J by 3 bases; unmatched bases: 4. Per the germline V gene, CDR1 is SGHTA and CDR2 is FQGNSA. The CDR3 loop reads CASSLVGTSKETQYF. DNA for the CDR3: TGTGCCAGCAGCTTAGTCGGGACTAGTAAAGAGACCCAGTACTTC.

The J gene is TRBJ1-2, the V gene TRBV6-1, with D maybe TRBD1 (5 bases). In germline, CDR1 is MNHNS, CDR2 SASEGT. The CDR3 length is 13 residues. Trimming took 5 bases from V and 6 from J, leaving 13 bases between them. CDR3 coding DNA: TGTGCCAGCAGTCCGACAGTTGGCCATGGCTACACCTTC. It codes for CASSPTVGHGYTF.

Only a few counts were recorded for this clone. V is TRBV5-1 and J is TRBJ2-5; maybe TRBD1 (6 bases). The CDR3 consists of 14 residues. Trimming took off 4 bases at V and 5 bases at J, with 15 bases between the two ends. In germline, CDR1 is SGHRS, CDR2 YFSETQ. The CDR3 nucleotides read TGCGCCAGCAGCCGTGAGACAGGAGTGGAGACCCAGTACTTC. Its protein product is CASSRETGVETQYF.

The gene calls are TRBV6-1 and TRBJ2-3; D may be TRBD2 (5 bases). V lost 6 bases and J lost 6, with 13 bases in between. The CDR3 spans 13 residues. Per germline, CDR1 MNHNS and CDR2 SASEGT. In DNA, the CDR3 is TGTGCCAGCAGACCCCCGGGCGGGGATACGCAGTATTTT. Its translation: CASRPPGGDTQYF.

This clone was picked up a small number of times. The chain couples TRBV7-3 to TRBJ2-1; 10 bases map to TRBD2. CDR1 and CDR2 (germline): SGHTA, FQGTGA. V was clipped by 2 bases and J by 4 bases; unmatched bases: 5. The CDR3 loop spans 16 amino acids. The DNA for the CDR3 is TGTGCCAGCAGCTTACTAGCGGGAGTTCTATACAATGAGCAGTTCTTC. Protein: CASSLLAGVLYNEQFF.

V is TRBV5-1 and J is TRBJ2-5, with TRBD1 matching over 9 bases. CDR3 length: 13 residues. CDR1 is SGHRS, CDR2 YFSETQ, per germline. The J segment lost 3 bases and the V segment lost 4 bases, leaving 1 base of the junction unmatched. CDR3 loop: CASSRDREETQYF. The CDR3 nucleotides read TGCGCCAGCAGCCGGGACAGGGAAGAGACCCAGTACTTC.

The V and J genes are TRBV10-3 and TRBJ2-1; D not resolved. CDR1 ENHRY and CDR2 SYGVKD come from the germline V gene. This CDR3 comprises 12 residues. The V end lost 2 bases, the J end lost 5 bases, and 4 bases lay between the germline ends. CDR3 DNA sequence: TGTGCCATCAGTGAGCGGGACAATGAGCAGTTCTTC. This codes for CAISERDNEQFF.

CDR3 loop: CASSLGDMSGANVLTF. DNA for the CDR3: TGTGCCAGCAGTTTAGGGGACATGTCTGGGGCCAACGTCCTGACTTTC. V is TRBV28 and J is TRBJ2-6; TRBD1 is a possible D gene (6 bases). The CDR3 covers 16 residues. With 2 bases removed from V and 1 base from J, the gap between germline ends came to 9 bases. Germline CDR1 MDHEN, CDR2 SYDVKM. Full variable domain (rest looked up from reference TRBV28 and TRBJ2-6): DVKVTQSSRYLVKRTGEKVFLECVQDMDHENMFWYRQDPGLGLRLIYFSYDVKMKEKGDIPEGYSVSREKKERFSLILESASTNQTSMYLCASSLGDMSGANVLTFGAGSRLTVL.

The chain employs TRBV7-2 and TRBJ2-5, with D maybe TRBD1 (6 bases). This CDR3 spans 14 amino acids. CDR1 and CDR2 (germline): SGHTA, FQGNSA. Trimming took off 1 base at V and 4 bases at J, with 10 bases between the two ends. The CDR3 protein is CASSLGGQPETQYF. In DNA form, the CDR3 reads TGTGCCAGCAGCTTAGGCGGACAGCCAGAGACCCAGTACTTC.

This clone has more than one count but fewer than ten. The chain carries TRBV30 and TRBJ1-5; a weak D match, TRBD1 (5 bases). This CDR3 has 16 residues. Trimming left V 0 bases short and J 3 bases short, with 15 bases between. From germline, CDR1 is GTSNPN and CDR2 SVGIG (reference sequence). CDR3 sequence (DNA): TGTGCCTGGAGTGTACGGGGGACGACTTTCAATCAGCCCCAGCATTTT. It encodes CAWSVRGTTFNQPQHF.

The chain is built from TRBV2 and TRBJ2-3; TRBD2 might be the D (5 bases). This CDR3 has 12 residues. Germline loops: CDR1 SNHLY, CDR2 FYNNEI. Trimming removed 11 bases from V and 3 bases from J, with 12 bases in between. The CDR3 nucleotides are TGTGCCGGATCACCGGGGACAGATACGCAGTATTTT. Protein product: CAGSPGTDTQYF.

This sequence joins TRBV6-1 and TRBJ1-2, with TRBD1 matching 7 bases. Germline loops: CDR1 MNHNS, CDR2 SASEGT. The V gene end was trimmed by 1 base and the J gene end by 9 bases; junction bases not matched to a gene: 5. There are 13 residues in the CDR3. This chain's CDR3 is CASSEDPGQRYTF. DNA for the CDR3: TGTGCCAGCAGTGAAGACCCGGGACAGCGCTACACCTTC.

This clone was seen a handful of times. V gene TRBV29-1 combines with J gene TRBJ1-1; perhaps TRBD1 as D (6 bases). CDR3 length: 13 residues. Deletions cut 7 bases from V and 4 bases from J, with 16 bases between. The germline V gene has CDR1 SQVTM and CDR2 ANQGSEA. CDR3 DNA sequence: TGCAGCGCGGCTGGGGGGGGCGGCACTGAAGCTTTCTTT. Translated, it gives CSAAGGGGTEAFF.